Listed below are T cell receptor beta chains from one sample, sequenced in a study of T cell responses to AZD1222 COVID-19 vaccine. Assay: immunoSEQ multiplex PCR; the TCRdb copy retains only in-frame clones and omits some. Among approximately 200,000 clones listed, 80% to 95% were seen once. The material sequenced was peripheral blood, taken 28 days after the second AZD1222 dose. These receptors all stem from an adult who received the AZD1222 COVID-19 vaccine. Both conserved end residues are part of each CDR3. The D gene is left open where the match is weak.

d_call j_call v_call cdr3_aa
- TRBJ2-5 TRBV7-8 CASSLVGSQETQYF
TRBD1 TRBJ1-2 TRBV19 CASLPRDRGRIYGYTF
- TRBJ1-5 TRBV21-1 CAVRRGSNQPQHF
TRBD1 TRBJ1-2 TRBV5-1 CASSSDRAYGYTF
- TRBJ1-1 TRBV3-1/TRBV3-2 CASSQVSRRAEAFF
TRBD1 TRBJ1-6 TRBV9 CASSVGTGSSPLHF
- TRBJ1-2 TRBV21-1 CASSKNKGGYTF
TRBD1 TRBJ1-4 TRBV7-8 CASSLWDRDEKLFF
- TRBJ1-5 TRBV6-2/TRBV6-3 CASSYGELSNQPQHF
- TRBJ2-7 TRBV30 CAWSVGGVEYEQYF
TRBD1 TRBJ1-1 TRBV7-3 CASSSSSGGPRNTEAFF
- TRBJ1-3 TRBV6-5 CASRQSLGNTIYF
TRBD1 TRBJ2-1 TRBV4-2 CASSQPGQGTNEQFF
- TRBJ1-6 TRBV28 CASSTTGNSPLHF
TRBD2 TRBJ2-5 TRBV7-3 CASSLISGGQQETQYF
TRBD2 TRBJ2-3 TRBV19 CASSIIERGGGTDTQYF
- TRBJ1-1 TRBV7-2 CASSLGASREAFF
- TRBJ1-3 TRBV30 CAWRPGAGNTIYF
- TRBJ1-2 TRBV12-3/TRBV12-4 CASSLERRYGYTF
TRBD1 TRBJ1-1 TRBV11-2 CASSPFRGKNTEAFF
TRBD1 TRBJ2-6 TRBV27 CASSLQGAGANVLTF
- TRBJ1-3 TRBV19 CASSITDTFSGNTIYF